The sequence of this T cell receptor beta chain was determined in a study of cytomegalovirus exposure and HLA in healthy donors. Turning to the study itself: The approximately 130 validation repertoires and the approximately 640 first-cohort repertoires shared a platform, a later analysis reported. Whole-study results and caveats: Confirmation was obtained in vitro that a few CMV-associated chains are specific for CMV antigens. In the 120 or so validation repertoires, more than 85% of cluster scores exceeded 0, per a later analysis. According to the study, some 160 TCR beta chains were cytomegalovirus-associated.

Germline V gene sequence: CDR1 LNHNV, CDR2 YYDKDF (reference sequence). The CDR3 is made up of 16 amino acids. V was shortened by 1 base and J by 4 bases, with 17 bases between the two germline ends. Assay: immunoSEQ multiplex PCR; the TCRdb copy retains only in-frame clones and omits some. The table lists 200,000 or so clones, 80% to 90% of them singletons. For this clone: As yet, its antigen is unknown.

The clonotype comes from a woman in her late teens or twenties in good health and CMV-seronegative. The chain couples TRBV15 to TRBJ2-7; D might be TRBD1 (6 bases). The specimen was PBMCs. CDR3 DNA: TGTGCCACCAGCAGAGGAAACCAGGGACACGCTTACGAGCAGTACTTC. It specifies CATSRGNQGHAYEQYF.